This T cell receptor beta chain was found in a study of OX40 agonist ivuxolimab in advanced cancers. Study-level information: Ivuxolimab, an agonist antibody against OX40 (CD134), was given to patients.

The trim removed 3 bases at V and 1 base at J, leaving 7 bases unmatched. The CDR3 length is 17 residues. CDR1 SGHAT and CDR2 FQNNGV come from the germline V gene. Sequencing used immunoSEQ multiplex PCR; TCRdb keeps in-frame clones, though not all of them. The sample lists about 45,000 clones; approximately 90% were seen once. No patient had autoimmune disease or received systemic immunosuppression. This clone was found a few times. Its target is unknown. The study's findings and limits: It was also the case that some nonresponders had low normalized T-cell clonal expansion.

The chain employs TRBV11-2 and TRBJ2-3; 10 bases align to TRBD2. The sequences come from CD4+ or CD8+ T cells sorted from blood, collected in a trial of the OX40 agonist ivuxolimab. This receptor was obtained from an adult with an advanced solid tumor such as melanoma, head and neck, liver or kidney cancer. CDR3 loop: CASSFWAGLAGTDTQYF. CDR3 DNA sequence: TGTGCCAGCAGCTTCTGGGCCGGACTAGCGGGCACAGATACGCAGTATTTT.